These 20 T cell receptor beta chains came from one sample sequenced in a study of T cells in Graves' hyperthyroidism and ophthalmopathy. There were TCR beta CDR3 regions amplified from RNA transcripts. The study used the HTBI primer set for a first-round RT-PCR of the TCR CDR3. A single record per CDR3 protein comes from TCRdb applying MiXCR to the multiplex PCR reads. The sample contains 600,000 to 700,000 distinct CDR3 sequences, around 15% of which appear only once. Sequenced sample: blood. Receptor source: a woman aged 40 to 49 with Graves' ophthalmopathy.

In its sample, this clonotype was seen many times. The V call is TRBV2, the J call TRBJ1-1, with TRBD1 as a possible D gene (6 bases). Germline CDR1 and CDR2: SNHLY and FYNNEI. The CDR3 is made up of 13 amino acids. Trimming shortened V by 7 bases and J by 11 bases, and 20 bases separated the two germline ends. The CDR3 coding sequence is TGTGCCAGCACCTATGGGACACCCGGGGAGGCTTTCTTT. Translation: CASTYGTPGEAFF.

The V call is TRBV4-2, the J call TRBJ1-1; the D is unclear. Trimming left V 1 base short and J 1 base short, with 10 bases between. From germline, CDR1 is LGHNA and CDR2 YNFKEQ. CDR3 length equals 15 residues. The CDR3 here is CASSQGMGANTEAFF. DNA of the CDR3: TGTGCCAGCAGCCAAGGAATGGGCGCGAACACTGAAGCTTTCTTT.

This clonotype was picked up one time. The chain recombines TRBV28 with TRBJ2-5; D is possibly TRBD1 (5 bases). With 4 bases removed from V and 3 bases from J, the gap between germline ends came to 12 bases. The CDR3 extends over 14 amino acids. Germline CDR1 is MDHEN and CDR2 is SYDVKM. CDR3 nucleotide sequence: TGTGCCAGCAGTTGGGCGGCCAGGGAAGAGACCCAGTACTTC. As protein: CASSWAAREETQYF. Full variable domain (rest looked up from reference TRBV28 and TRBJ2-5): DVKVTQSSRYLVKRTGEKVFLECVQDMDHENMFWYRQDPGLGLRLIYFSYDVKMKEKGDIPEGYSVSREKKERFSLILESASTNQTSMYLCASSWAAREETQYFGPGTRLLVL.

This clonotype has at least ten counts. V gene TRBV27 combines with J gene TRBJ2-2; 11 positions match TRBD2. This CDR3 has 18 residues. In germline, CDR1 is MNHEY, CDR2 SMNVEV (reference sequence). J lost 4 bases, V lost 7 bases, and 14 bases had no gene match. Here the CDR3 reads CASTNLRGTSGSTGELFF. For the CDR3, the DNA is TGTGCCAGCACCAATCTCCGTGGGACTAGCGGTTCCACCGGGGAGCTGTTTTTT.

This clonotype occurred many times. The V call is TRBV2, the J call TRBJ1-1; D not resolved. Between the trimmed V and J ends, which lost 8 bases and 1 base, there was a span of 11 bases. Germline CDR1 is SNHLY and CDR2 is FYNNEI. This CDR3 spans 13 amino acids. CDR3 DNA sequence: TGTGCCAGCGGCCCACACGGGAACACTGAAGCTTTCTTT. This gives the protein CASGPHGNTEAFF.

This clonotype was counted many times. The chain carries TRBV29-1 and TRBJ2-5; D gene uncertain. The CDR3 has 12 amino acids. Looked up from germline, CDR1 is SQVTM and CDR2 is ANQGSEA. The V end lost 4 bases, the J end lost 1 base, and 7 bases lay between the germline ends. In nucleotides, the CDR3 is TGCAGCGTTGGACGGCTCCAAGAGACCCAGTACTTC. Translation: CSVGRLQETQYF.

This clonotype has a count of ten or more. J is TRBJ1-1 and V is TRBV6-5; the D is unclear. V was trimmed by 0 bases and J by 9 bases, leaving 11 bases between them. There are 13 residues in the CDR3. Germline V gene sequence: CDR1 MNHEY, CDR2 SVGAGI. DNA for the CDR3: TGTGCCAGCAGTTACTCGAAGGCGGTGAAAGCTTTCTTT. It codes for CASSYSKAVKAFF.

This clonotype was seen at least ten times. The chain is built from TRBV28 and TRBJ2-7; the match to TRBD2 covers 9 bases. CDR1 and CDR2 (germline): MDHEN, SYDVKM. The CDR3 contains 14 residues. V shed 10 bases and J 0 bases; nucleotides not matched to a gene: 7. DNA of the CDR3: TGTGCCACCCATAGCGGGAGAAGCTCCTACGAGCAGTACTTC. Its protein product is CATHSGRSSYEQYF.

V is TRBV27 and J is TRBJ1-6; unclear D gene. The CDR3 has 12 amino acids. Germline-derived CDR1 and CDR2 are MNHEY and SMNVEV (reference sequence). V shed 8 bases and J shed 9 bases, with 11 bases lying between them. CDR3 nucleotides: TGTGCCAGCGCCCCACTGGGTTCACCCCTCCACTTT. This sequence encodes CASAPLGSPLHF.

This clonotype has just a few counts. This chain joins TRBV3-1 and TRBJ2-7; 8 positions match TRBD1. V was pared by 3 bases and J by 2 bases, with 3 bases of the junction left unmatched. CDR3 length: 14 amino acids. CDR1 and CDR2 (germline): LGHDT, YNNKEL (reference sequence). The CDR3: CASSHPDRAYEQYF. The CDR3 nucleotides are TGTGCCAGCAGCCATCCGGACAGGGCCTACGAGCAGTACTTC.

There are many counts of this clonotype. The chain is built from TRBV28 and TRBJ1-2; D is undetermined. The germline CDR1 and CDR2 sequences are MDHEN and SYDVKM. This CDR3 has 14 residues. V lost 3 bases to trimming and J lost 4 bases, with 12 bases between them. This chain's CDR3 is CASSFRPGLYGYTF. The CDR3 coding sequence is TGTGCCAGCAGTTTCCGCCCGGGCCTCTATGGCTACACCTTC.

The table lists this clonotype with a few counts. The rearrangement uses TRBV12-3 or TRBV12-4 and TRBJ1-1; 12 nucleotides line up with TRBD1. V shed 1 base, J shed 13 bases, and the junction held 7 bases outside the gene matches. This CDR3 has 14 residues. This chain's CDR3 is CASSLDGTGGPFFF. The CDR3 DNA sequence: TGTGCCAGCAGTTTAGACGGGACAGGGGGCCCTTTTTTCTTT.

The chain carries TRBV2 and TRBJ1-1; D perhaps matches TRBD1 (6 bases). Trimming removed 10 bases at V and 3 bases at J, with 15 bases between. In germline, CDR1 is SNHLY, CDR2 FYNNEI. The CDR3 length is 13 residues. Here the CDR3 DNA reads TGTGCCACCAACAGGGATGTCGACACTGAAGCTTTCTTT. Its protein product is CATNRDVDTEAFF.

Many counts were recorded for this clonotype. The J gene is TRBJ1-2, the V gene TRBV28, with D possibly matching TRBD1 (6 bases). V lost 7 bases and J 6 bases, leaving 15 bases between the germline ends. The V gene's germline CDR1 is MDHEN and CDR2 SYDVKM. CDR3 size: 13 residues. CDR3 protein: CASTLEGVDGYTF. The CDR3 DNA sequence: TGTGCCAGCACCTTAGAGGGGGTAGATGGCTACACCTTC.

This clonotype was observed at least ten times. The chain links TRBV7-2 to TRBJ2-7; 10 bases map to TRBD2. Germline values: CDR1 SGHTA, CDR2 FQGNSA. Trimming took 4 bases from V and 3 from J; bases not matched to a gene: 6. The CDR3 sequence is 15 residues long. The CDR3 loop is CASSWRLAGYYEQYF. In DNA, the CDR3 is TGTGCCAGCAGCTGGAGACTAGCGGGCTACTACGAGCAGTACTTC.

The J gene is TRBJ1-1, the V gene TRBV15; D perhaps matches TRBD1 (5 bases). Germline V gives CDR1 LNHNV, CDR2 YYDKDF (reference sequence). The CDR3 has 15 residues. Trimming took 2 bases from V and 4 from J, leaving 14 bases between them. The CDR3 here is CATSRSGSRFTEAFF. For the CDR3, the DNA is TGTGCCACCAGCAGATCAGGGTCGCGATTCACTGAAGCTTTCTTT. The full variable domain, its missing parts supplied by reference TRBV15 and TRBJ1-1, is DAMVIQNPRYQVTQFGKPVTLSCSQTLNHNVMYWYQQKSSQAPKLLFHYYDKDFNNEADTPDNFQSRRPNTSFCFLDIRSPGLGDTAMYLCATSRSGSRFTEAFFGQGTRLTVV.

In this sample, this clonotype turned up many times. This chain connects TRBV7-2 to TRBJ1-1; no reliable D call. The germline V and J ends were trimmed by 8 bases and 4 bases, with 26 bases remaining between them. Germline assignment: CDR1 SGHTA and CDR2 FQGNSA. The CDR3 is made up of 17 amino acids. The DNA for the CDR3 is TGTGCCAGCGGGTGGGAACAAAAATTAAAGGAGGGCACTGAAGCTTTCTTT. This codes for CASGWEQKLKEGTEAFF.

This clonotype was detected ten times or more. The rearrangement links TRBV28 to TRBJ2-5, with 7 bases lining up with TRBD2. V was clipped by 5 bases and J by 1 base; unmatched bases: 7. This CDR3 is 15 amino acids long. Germline values: CDR1 MDHEN, CDR2 SYDVKM. The CDR3 loop reads CASSPPSGGQETQYF. For the CDR3, the DNA is TGTGCCAGCAGTCCACCGTCGGGGGGCCAAGAGACCCAGTACTTC.

The table lists this clonotype with a count of one. The rearrangement joins TRBV3-1 to TRBJ2-5, with 9 bases that match TRBD2. The CDR3 has 16 residues. V dropped 3 bases and J dropped 2; count of bases not matched to a gene: 7. Germline CDR1 LGHDT, CDR2 YNNKEL (reference sequence). The CDR3 DNA sequence: TGTGCCAGCAGCCACGACCGACTAGCGGATCAAGAGACCCAGTACTTC. Its translation: CASSHDRLADQETQYF.

This clonotype was recorded at least ten times. The rearrangement links TRBV29-1 to TRBJ2-2; TRBD2 agrees at 10 bases. V lost 1 base to trimming and J lost 4 bases; unmatched junction nucleotides: 9. Germline CDR1 and CDR2: SQVTM and ANQGSEA. The CDR3 has 17 residues. CDR3 coding DNA: TGCAGCGTTGAAGGTATCGCTAGCGGGAGAGCCACCGGGGAGCTGTTTTTT. Translated, it gives CSVEGIASGRATGELFF.